The present TCR beta chain was sequenced within a study of T cell responses to AZD1222 COVID-19 vaccine. CDR3 size: 16 residues. V was shortened by 4 bases and J by 0 bases, with 10 bases between the two germline ends. Germline-derived CDR1 and CDR2 are SGHVS and FNYEAQ. This table comes from immunoSEQ multiplex PCR, and its TCRdb copy is limited to in-frame clones, with some not included. This sample carries approximately 130,000 clones, 84% of them seen once, and the ten largest clones take roughly a quarter. The sequence was obtained from an adult who received the AZD1222 COVID-19 vaccine. The chain is built from TRBV7-6 and TRBJ1-6; D unclear. This specimen was peripheral blood, taken 28 days after the second AZD1222 dose. The CDR3 spells CASSSSLSSYNSPLHF. DNA for the CDR3: TGTGCCAGCAGCTCCAGCCTTAGCTCCTATAATTCACCCCTCCACTTT.